The 18 T cell receptor beta chains presented below share a single source sample, sequenced in a study of blood T cell repertoires in COVID-19. The method was immunoSEQ multiplex PCR; TCRdb's version includes in-frame clones alone and lacks a portion of them. The repertoire holds 150,000 to 200,000 clones, with 84% as singletons. The sequenced material came from PBMCs or T cells enriched from blood (not recorded which). The receptors were sampled from a man aged 45-60 years who had recovered from COVID-19.

This sequence joins TRBV6-5 and TRBJ1-2; TRBD1 matches at 8 bases. CDR1 MNHEY and CDR2 SVGAGI come from the germline V gene. J gave up 2 bases and V 5 bases, and 7 bases lay outside the gene matches. CDR3 length: 15 residues. CDR3 sequence: CASSIRQGSNYGYTF. CDR3 nucleotide sequence: TGTGCCAGCAGTATTAGACAGGGGTCCAACTATGGCTACACCTTC.

J is TRBJ1-6 and V is TRBV5-4; a weak D match, TRBD1 (6 bases). The germline V and J ends were trimmed by 2 bases and 6 bases, with 12 bases remaining between them. CDR3 length: 15 residues. Germline CDR1 is SGHNT and CDR2 is YYREEE (reference sequence). CDR3 coding DNA: TGTGCCAGCAGCTTCGGGGGGGGCGCTAATTCACCCCTCCACTTT. Its translation is CASSFGGGANSPLHF. Supplemented by reference TRBV5-4 and TRBJ1-6, the full variable domain reads ETGVTQSPTHLIKTRGQQVTLRCSSQSGHNTVSWYQQALGQGPQFIFQYYREEENGRGNFPPRFSGLQFPNYSSELNVNALELDDSALYLCASSFGGGANSPLHFGNGTRLTVT.

The chain joins TRBV7-2 to TRBJ1-6; 9 nucleotides align to TRBD1. Germline CDR1 and CDR2: SGHTA and FQGNSA. V lost 4 bases, J lost 10 bases, and 11 bases stayed unmatched. The length of the CDR3 is 16 residues. CDR3 DNA: TGTGCCAGCAGCTCTGGTTGGGACAGGGAGGTGTCACCCCTCCACTTT. The encoded protein is CASSSGWDREVSPLHF.

V and J are TRBV19 and TRBJ1-5, with unresolved D. Germline V gene sequence: CDR1 LNHDA, CDR2 SQIVND (reference sequence). Trimming left V 11 bases short and J 4 bases short, with 21 bases between. This CDR3 comprises 15 residues. CDR3 residues: CASQYPTGLNQPQHF. DNA for the CDR3: TGTGCCTCCCAGTATCCGACGGGTTTAAATCAGCCCCAGCATTTT.

This rearrangement joins TRBV24-1 to TRBJ2-1, with a possible D match to TRBD1 (6 bases). V was clipped by 0 bases and J by 7 bases, with 15 bases between them. This CDR3 region has 16 residues. Germline V lookup: CDR1 KGHDR, CDR2 SFDVKD. The CDR3 loop is CATSDLQDMGANEQFF. The DNA for the CDR3 is TGTGCCACCAGTGATTTGCAGGATATGGGGGCGAATGAGCAGTTCTTC.

The J gene is TRBJ2-1, the V gene TRBV24-1; perhaps TRBD2 as D (6 bases). V dropped 1 base and J dropped 6 bases, with 12 bases sitting between them. Looked up from germline, CDR1 is KGHDR and CDR2 is SFDVKD. This CDR3 is built from 15 residues. The CDR3 DNA sequence: TGTGCCACCAGTGATTTCGGGACTTATGGCAATGAGCAGTTCTTC. Translating gives CATSDFGTYGNEQFF.

The V and J genes are TRBV29-1 and TRBJ2-5; possible D gene TRBD1, 6 bases. Trimming stripped 6 bases from V and 5 bases from J, with 13 bases between. Germline CDR1 reads SQVTM; CDR2 reads ANQGSEA. The CDR3 is 12 residues long. The CDR3 here is CSVNRDGETQYF. The CDR3 DNA sequence: TGCAGCGTAAACAGGGATGGGGAGACCCAGTACTTC.

J is TRBJ1-6 and V is TRBV7-9; the D gene is possibly TRBD1 (6 bases). Trimming left V 3 bases short and J 8 bases short, with 8 bases between. Germline V gene data show CDR1 as SEHNR and CDR2 as FQNEAQ (reference sequence). This CDR3 is built from 13 residues. The CDR3 DNA sequence: TGTGCCAGCAGCTTCTCAGGGGATTCACCCCTCCACTTT. Encoded protein: CASSFSGDSPLHF.

The V call is TRBV11-2, the J call TRBJ1-2; 7 bases align to TRBD1. V gave up 5 bases and J gave up 4 bases; unmatched junction bases: 4. The CDR3 has 13 residues. Germline CDR1 and CDR2: SGHAT and FQNNGV. The CDR3 DNA follows: TGTGCCAGCAGCCCGACAGGGACCTATGGCTACACCTTC. Translated, it gives CASSPTGTYGYTF.

The chain carries TRBV7-2 and TRBJ1-1; D might be TRBD1 (5 bases). This CDR3 spans 16 amino acids. The V and J ends lost 4 bases and 4 bases respectively, with 19 bases between them. Per the germline V gene, CDR1 is SGHTA and CDR2 is FQGNSA. Here the CDR3 reads CASSSRWGRVFTEAFF. The CDR3 bases are TGTGCCAGCAGCTCTCGATGGGGCAGGGTATTCACTGAAGCTTTCTTT.

This sequence joins TRBV10-3 and TRBJ2-6; maybe TRBD1 (6 bases). Germline V gene sequence: CDR1 ENHRY, CDR2 SYGVKD. This CDR3 has 17 amino acids. V lost 2 bases, J lost 0 bases, and 11 bases lay in between. This chain's CDR3 is CAISEPGQSSGANVLTF. The CDR3 DNA reads TGTGCCATCAGTGAGCCCGGACAGAGCTCTGGGGCCAACGTCCTGACTTTC.

The chain carries TRBV7-9 and TRBJ1-3; 7 bases agree with TRBD1. Trimming took 5 bases from V and 2 from J; bases not matched to a gene: 6. Germline-derived CDR1 and CDR2 are SEHNR and FQNEAQ (reference sequence). The CDR3 extends over 15 amino acids. CDR3: CASSLQGVAGNTIYF. CDR3 nucleotides: TGTGCCAGCAGCCTCCAGGGGGTGGCTGGAAACACCATATATTTT.

This chain links TRBV5-1 with TRBJ1-2; 7 positions agree with TRBD1. The germline V gene has CDR1 SGHRS and CDR2 YFSETQ. V dropped 3 bases and J dropped 8; count of bases not matched to a gene: 16. The CDR3 is 16 amino acids. This chain's CDR3 is CASSYRSTGDEGGYTF. Here the CDR3 DNA reads TGCGCCAGCAGCTACCGCTCCACAGGGGACGAGGGGGGCTACACCTTC.

This chain links TRBV2 with TRBJ2-5; TRBD2 matches at 7 bases. Trimming removed 4 bases from V and 7 bases from J; junction bases left unmatched: 15. CDR3 length equals 16 residues. Germline V lookup: CDR1 SNHLY, CDR2 FYNNEI. The chain's CDR3 is CASSAAYWEGRGTQYF. DNA of the CDR3: TGTGCCAGCAGTGCCGCCTATTGGGAGGGGAGAGGGACCCAGTACTTC.

The rearrangement joins TRBV11-2 to TRBJ1-2, with no clear D. CDR1 SGHAT and CDR2 FQNNGV come from the germline V gene. Trimming removed 6 bases at V and 0 bases at J, with 17 bases between. CDR3 length: 16 amino acids. CDR3 in amino acids: CASSYQVGLSNYGYTF. The CDR3 region has the DNA TGTGCCAGCAGTTACCAGGTTGGGCTATCTAACTATGGCTACACCTTC.

V and J are TRBV7-9 and TRBJ2-5, with 7 bases aligning to TRBD2. J lost 4 bases, V lost 1 base, and 6 bases had no gene match. Germline loops: CDR1 SEHNR, CDR2 FQNEAQ (reference sequence). The CDR3 is made up of 15 amino acids. CDR3 sequence: CASSLVPAGLETQYF. CDR3 nucleotides: TGTGCCAGCAGCTTAGTTCCAGCGGGGTTAGAGACCCAGTACTTC.

The rearrangement joins TRBV3-1 (or the pseudogene TRBV3-2) to TRBJ1-3; D remains ambiguous. Trimming took off 5 bases at V and 4 bases at J, with 15 bases between the two ends. Per the germline V gene, CDR1 is LGHDT and CDR2 is YNNKEL (reference sequence). This CDR3 is 15 amino acids long. CDR3 protein: CASSGLTAPGNTIYF. CDR3 bases: TGTGCCAGCAGCGGGCTGACGGCCCCGGGAAACACCATATATTTT.

The rearrangement links TRBV30 to TRBJ2-7; D is undetermined. The CDR3 has 11 residues. V lost 0 bases, J lost 6 bases, and 6 bases lay in between. Germline CDR1 and CDR2: GTSNPN and SVGIG (reference sequence). The CDR3 here is CAWSVLGEQYF. The CDR3 region has the DNA TGTGCCTGGAGTGTCCTAGGCGAGCAGTACTTC.